The 9 T cell receptor beta chains below all came from one sample that was sequenced in a study of cytomegalovirus exposure and HLA in healthy donors (dated by TCRdb to 2016 to 2017). Receptors were amplified or captured by the immunoSEQ multiplex PCR assay. The multiplex PCR relied on a mix of 60 forward primers for TCR Vbeta segments and 13 reverse primers for TCR Jbeta segments. Sourced from immuneACCESS, this table was stored by TCRdb with only in-frame sequences that have V and J called. A share of the clones is absent; for the studies checked, an unresolved V gene accounts for under half, and the remainder has no known explanation. Recorded for this sample are 70,000 to 95,000 clones; roughly 80% of them occurred a single time. The ten largest clones add up to approximately 1% of the sample. The specimen was PBMCs. All receptors derive from a male donor in good health and CMV-seronegative.

The rearrangement uses TRBV30 and TRBJ2-5; 9 nucleotides agree with TRBD2. V trimming: 2 bases; J trimming: 4 bases; junction bases outside the gene matches: 8. CDR3 length: 15 amino acids. CDR1 is GTSNPN, CDR2 SVGIG, per germline (reference sequence). CDR3 coding DNA: TGTGCCTGGAGTCTCTCGCGGGGGGGCCCAGAGACCCAGTACTTC. This codes for CAWSLSRGGPETQYF.

The V call is TRBV9, the J call TRBJ2-1, with TRBD2 matching 14 bases. The CDR3 covers 17 residues. Looked up from germline, CDR1 is SGDLS and CDR2 is YYNGEE. V shed 0 bases and J 8 bases; nucleotides not matched to a gene: 7. CDR3: CASSVGRTSGGFDEQFF. The CDR3 DNA is TGTGCCAGCAGCGTAGGCAGGACTAGCGGGGGGTTCGATGAGCAGTTCTTC.

This clone appeared once. The rearrangement joins TRBV2 to TRBJ2-1, with 9 nucleotides matching TRBD2. Germline assignment: CDR1 SNHLY and CDR2 FYNNEI. The V and J ends lost 3 bases and 9 bases, in that order; junction bases with no gene match: 9. CDR3 length equals 15 residues. CDR3 sequence reads: CASSDRRGGASEQFF. As DNA, the CDR3 is TGTGCCAGCAGTGATCGGCGCGGGGGGGCCAGTGAGCAGTTCTTC. The whole variable domain, filled in from reference TRBV2 and TRBJ2-1, reads EPEVTQTPSHQVTQMGQEVILRCVPISNHLYFYWYRQILGQKVEFLVSFYNNEISEKSEIFDDQFSVERPDGSNFTLKIRSTKLEDSAMYFCASSDRRGGASEQFFGPGTRLTVL.

The CDR3 DNA reads as TGTGCCTGGATGGGGGGGGTGTATGGTGAACAAGAGACCCAGTACTTC. It encodes CAWMGGVYGEQETQYF. V is TRBV30 and J is TRBJ2-5; 7 nucleotides agree with TRBD2. The CDR3 runs 16 residues. The germline V gene encodes CDR1 GTSNPN and CDR2 SVGIG (reference sequence). After removal of 4 bases from V and 2 bases from J, the junction contained 13 bases not matched to a gene. The full variable domain, completed using reference TRBV30 and TRBJ2-5, is SQTIHQWPATLVQPVGSPLSLECTVEGTSNPNLYWYRQAAGRGLQLLFYSVGIGQISSEVPQNLSASRPQDRQFILSSKKLLLSDSGFYLCAWMGGVYGEQETQYFGPGTRLLVL.

This chain connects TRBV15 to TRBJ1-5; the match to TRBD1 covers 8 bases. The CDR3 loop spans 15 amino acids. J lost 6 bases, V lost 2 bases, and 6 bases had no gene match. The germline gives CDR1 LNHNV, CDR2 YYDKDF (reference sequence). The CDR3 bases are TGTGCCACCAGCAGATATGGACAGGGCAGTCAGCCCCAGCATTTT. The encoded protein is CATSRYGQGSQPQHF. Combining the CDR3 with reference TRBV15 and TRBJ1-5 gives the whole variable domain DAMVIQNPRYQVTQFGKPVTLSCSQTLNHNVMYWYQQKSSQAPKLLFHYYDKDFNNEADTPDNFQSRRPNTSFCFLDIRSPGLGDTAMYLCATSRYGQGSQPQHFGDGTRLSIL.

CDR3 protein: CASSVGREFLYEQYF. The CDR3 DNA sequence: TGTGCCAGCAGCGTAGGTCGGGAGTTTTTGTACGAGCAGTACTTC. The chain recombines TRBV9 with TRBJ2-7, with D perhaps TRBD2 (6 bases). CDR3 length: 15 residues. V gave up 0 bases and J gave up 4 bases, with 14 bases separating them. Germline V gene data show CDR1 as SGDLS and CDR2 as YYNGEE.

The chain carries TRBV6-1 and TRBJ1-2; tentatively, D is TRBD1 (5 bases). Trimming removed 4 bases at V and 4 bases at J, with 16 bases between. This CDR3 spans 15 amino acids. The germline CDR1 and CDR2 sequences are MNHNS and SASEGT. In DNA, the CDR3 is TGTGCCAGCAGTGCTCAATCGGGGAGGGGCTATGGCTACACCTTC. Amino acids: CASSAQSGRGYGYTF.

The rearrangement links TRBV11-2 to TRBJ2-7; no clear D gene. This CDR3 is 15 amino acids long. The germline CDR1 and CDR2 sequences are SGHAT and FQNNGV. With 1 base removed from V and 2 bases from J, the gap between germline ends came to 12 bases. This chain's CDR3 is CASSLGIDSTYEQYF. In DNA, the CDR3 is TGTGCCAGCAGCTTAGGGATCGACTCAACCTACGAGCAGTACTTC. Drawing the rest from reference TRBV11-2 and TRBJ2-7, the complete variable domain is EAGVAQSPRYKIIEKRQSVAFWCNPISGHATLYWYQQILGQGPKLLIQFQNNGVVDDSQLPKDRFSAERLKGVDSTLKIQPAKLEDSAVYLCASSLGIDSTYEQYFGPGTRLTVT.

This clone was counted only a few times. J is TRBJ1-6 and V is TRBV7-9, with TRBD1 matching 7 bases. V lost 5 bases to trimming and J lost 10 bases; unmatched junction nucleotides: 17. The germline V gene has CDR1 SEHNR and CDR2 FQNEAQ (reference sequence). The CDR3 consists of 17 residues. CDR3 sequence reads: CASSPDAVTGILSPLHF. CDR3 DNA: TGTGCCAGCAGCCCAGACGCCGTGACAGGGATCCTATCACCCCTCCACTTT.